The next 13 T cell receptor beta chains were all read from a single sample in a study of blood T cell repertoires in COVID-19. The method was immunoSEQ multiplex PCR; TCRdb's version includes in-frame clones alone and lacks a portion of them. The data contain 190,000 or so clones, approximately 79% of them singletons. The sample taken for sequencing was peripheral blood. All receptors derive from a man aged 45 to 65 who had recovered from COVID-19.

Only a few counts were recorded for this clone. The chain employs TRBV19 and TRBJ1-1; no clear D. The germline V gene encodes CDR1 LNHDA and CDR2 SQIVND (reference sequence). V was trimmed by 4 bases and J by 5 bases, leaving 17 bases between them. This CDR3 is built from 15 residues. CDR3 protein: CASSTSRGVGTEAFF. In DNA, the CDR3 is TGTGCCAGTAGTACATCGCGAGGAGTTGGGACTGAAGCTTTCTTT.

The V call is TRBV12-3 or TRBV12-4, the J call TRBJ1-1, with D perhaps TRBD1 (5 bases). The CDR3 extends over 13 amino acids. The V end was cut by 6 bases, the J end by 0 bases, with 8 bases between. For the CDR3, the DNA is TGTGCCAGCAGATCGACAGTGAACACTGAAGCTTTCTTT. It codes for CASRSTVNTEAFF.

V usage is TRBV19 and J usage is TRBJ2-7, with 9 positions matching TRBD1. The CDR3 covers 14 residues. The trim removed 7 bases at V and 4 bases at J, leaving 8 bases unmatched. Germline CDR1 LNHDA, CDR2 SQIVND (reference sequence). The CDR3 protein is CASKAGTGIYEQYF. Here the CDR3 DNA reads TGTGCCAGTAAAGCCGGGACAGGGATTTACGAGCAGTACTTC.

The rearrangement joins TRBV11-2 to TRBJ1-1; perhaps TRBD1 as D (6 bases). Between the trimmed V and J ends, which lost 1 base and 8 bases, there was a span of 20 bases. The CDR3 contains 16 residues. The germline V gene encodes CDR1 SGHAT and CDR2 FQNNGV. The CDR3 DNA reads as TGTGCCAGCAGCTTAGCAGGGGAGCGAAGTGGGAGAGAAGCTTTCTTT. Translated, it gives CASSLAGERSGREAFF.

CDR3 nucleotides: TGTGCCATCAGTGAGTCGGGGACAGGGGTCCCAGATACGCAGTATTTT. Amino acid sequence: CAISESGTGVPDTQYF. The chain couples TRBV10-3 to TRBJ2-3; 10 bases are shared with TRBD1. Losses at the gene ends were 0 bases for V and 4 bases for J; bases not matched to a gene: 4. The CDR3 extends over 16 amino acids. Germline CDR1 ENHRY, CDR2 SYGVKD.

This CDR3 reads CASSFWTGHNYGYTF. The DNA of the CDR3 is TGTGCCAGCAGTTTTTGGACAGGGCACAACTATGGCTACACCTTC. V is TRBV27 and J is TRBJ1-2; 8 bases line up with TRBD1. The ends lost 3 bases at V and 2 bases at J; junction bases unmatched: 5. The CDR3 loop spans 15 amino acids. Germline CDR1 is MNHEY and CDR2 is SMNVEV (reference sequence).

The chain is built from TRBV2 and TRBJ2-1; 10 bases match TRBD2. CDR1 is SNHLY, CDR2 FYNNEI, per germline. CDR3 length: 15 residues. V gave up 10 bases and J gave up 0 bases; unmatched junction bases: 6. The CDR3 sequence: CATPKREGSYNEQFF. CDR3 coding DNA: TGTGCCACCCCCAAGCGGGAGGGCTCCTACAATGAGCAGTTCTTC.

The V call is TRBV7-9, the J call TRBJ2-7; the match to TRBD1 covers 8 bases. Trimming removed 7 bases from V and 3 bases from J; junction bases left unmatched: 14. Germline CDR1 SEHNR, CDR2 FQNEAQ (reference sequence). CDR3 size: 16 residues. For the CDR3, the DNA is TGTGCCAGCATCTCCGAGGGGCAGGGGGCTATCTACGAGCAGTACTTC. It encodes CASISEGQGAIYEQYF.

This clone appeared once. This chain links TRBV30 with TRBJ1-2; 7 bases align to TRBD1. V lost 4 bases and J lost 8; bases outside the gene matches: 19. The CDR3 contains 16 residues. In germline, CDR1 is GTSNPN, CDR2 SVGIG (reference sequence). The CDR3 protein is CAWNEGQGGTVHGYTF. The CDR3 DNA reads TGTGCCTGGAACGAAGGGCAGGGGGGAACTGTGCACGGCTACACCTTC.

J is TRBJ1-5 and V is TRBV27; D gene unclear. Germline V lookup: CDR1 MNHEY, CDR2 SMNVEV (reference sequence). The CDR3 is 14 residues long. Trimming cost V 3 bases and J 0 bases, with 6 bases left between them. CDR3 residues: CASSFEASNQPQHF. The CDR3 nucleotides read TGTGCCAGCAGTTTCGAAGCTAGCAATCAGCCCCAGCATTTT.

This chain links TRBV28 with TRBJ1-2; TRBD1 agrees at 10 bases. Losses at the gene ends were 5 bases for V and 11 bases for J; bases not matched to a gene: 8. The CDR3 covers 13 residues. Germline V CDR1 and CDR2: MDHEN, SYDVKM. The CDR3 nucleotides read TGTGCCAGCAGTGTCGGGACAGGGGAGGTGTACACCTTC. Protein product: CASSVGTGEVYTF.

The rearrangement links TRBV2 to TRBJ2-7; TRBD2 matches at 7 bases. V was clipped by 0 bases and J by 5 bases; unmatched bases: 16. This CDR3 spans 18 amino acids. Per germline, CDR1 SNHLY and CDR2 FYNNEI. The CDR3 sequence: CASSEAGGLIDRRNEQYF. The CDR3 coding sequence is TGTGCCAGCAGTGAAGCGGGGGGGTTGATCGACAGAAGAAACGAGCAGTACTTC.

J is TRBJ2-7 and V is TRBV28, with unresolved D. Germline V gene sequence: CDR1 MDHEN, CDR2 SYDVKM. The CDR3 has 14 residues. Trimming removed 1 base at V and 1 base at J, with 8 bases between. The CDR3 DNA is TGTGCCAGCAGTTTATCCACCGGGTCCTACGAGCAGTACTTC. Protein product: CASSLSTGSYEQYF.